These T cell receptor beta chains were read from a single sample in a study of beta chain features in type 1 diabetes. Some clones are missing from TCRdb's copy, which holds only in-frame ones; the method was immunoSEQ multiplex PCR. The table has some 16,000 clones, roughly 76% seen once. Sequencing was carried out using stem cell memory CD4+ T cells from blood. The receptors were sampled from a woman aged 18-30 years with type 1 diabetes. The CDR3 runs from the conserved cysteine through the conserved F or W. Each record gives: clone size, J gene, D gene, V gene, CDR3 DNA, CDR3 protein. The D gene is left open where the match is weak. Not all rows give a size; the values are once, few, many and, for expanded clones, a class.

abundance: .; j_gene: TRBJ2-5; d_gene: TRBD2; v_gene: TRBV28; CDR3nt: TGTGCCAGCAGCCCCCGACTAGCGGGAAGGGGAGAGACCCAGTACTTC; CDR3aa: CASSPRLAGRGETQYF
abundance: once; j_gene: TRBJ2-5; d_gene: TRBD2; v_gene: TRBV9; CDR3nt: TGTGCCAGCAGCGTAGGTGCGGGAGGGTCTGAGACCCAGTACTTC; CDR3aa: CASSVGAGGSETQYF
abundance: .; j_gene: TRBJ2-1; d_gene: TRBD2; v_gene: TRBV5-1; CDR3nt: TGCGCCAGCAGCCCCCTAGCGGGAGGGGGGAATGAGCAGTTCTTC; CDR3aa: CASSPLAGGGNEQFF
abundance: .; j_gene: TRBJ2-3; d_gene: .; v_gene: TRBV5-4; CDR3nt: TGTGCCAGCAGCCCTCGGTTGGGCACAGATACGCAGTATTTT; CDR3aa: CASSPRLGTDTQYF
abundance: once; j_gene: TRBJ2-7; d_gene: TRBD2; v_gene: TRBV9; CDR3nt: TGTGCCAGCAGCGTAGGGGCTAGCGGGGGACAAGAGCAGTACTTC; CDR3aa: CASSVGASGGQEQYF
abundance: .; j_gene: TRBJ2-6; d_gene: .; v_gene: TRBV19; CDR3nt: TGTGCCAGTAGTCCTCGGACTCCGTTCGTCCTGACTTTC; CDR3aa: CASSPRTPFVLTF
abundance: .; j_gene: TRBJ1-1; d_gene: .; v_gene: TRBV14; CDR3nt: TGTGCCAGCAGCCAAGTAGGGGGAAGGACTGAAGCTTTCTTT; CDR3aa: CASSQVGGRTEAFF
abundance: .; j_gene: TRBJ2-5; d_gene: .; v_gene: TRBV7-2; CDR3nt: TGTGCCAGCAGGACGGGGGACCAAGAGACCCAGTACTTC; CDR3aa: CASRTGDQETQYF
abundance: .; j_gene: TRBJ1-4; d_gene: .; v_gene: TRBV6-5; CDR3nt: TGTGCCAGCAGTTACTCGAGGGGGAATGAAAAACTGTTTTTT; CDR3aa: CASSYSRGNEKLFF
abundance: .; j_gene: TRBJ1-2; d_gene: .; v_gene: TRBV7-9; CDR3nt: TGTGCCAGCAGCGCGACGGGAGACTATGGCTACACCTTC; CDR3aa: CASSATGDYGYTF
abundance: .; j_gene: TRBJ2-1; d_gene: TRBD2; v_gene: TRBV13; CDR3nt: TGTGCCAGCAGCCGAGCGGGAGAGGGGTCCAATGAGCAGTTCTTC; CDR3aa: CASSRAGEGSNEQFF
abundance: .; j_gene: TRBJ2-3; d_gene: TRBD1; v_gene: TRBV19; CDR3nt: TGTGCCAGTAGTCCAGGACAGGGCGCAGATACGCAGTATTTT; CDR3aa: CASSPGQGADTQYF
abundance: .; j_gene: TRBJ2-2; d_gene: TRBD2; v_gene: TRBV5-1; CDR3nt: TGCGCCAGCAGCTTGTCTACGGGAGGCTACGGGGAGCTGTTTTTT; CDR3aa: CASSLSTGGYGELFF
abundance: .; j_gene: TRBJ1-1; d_gene: .; v_gene: TRBV6-1; CDR3nt: TGTGCCAGCAGTGAAGTGATAAATCGCCGCGCTGAAGCTTTCTTT; CDR3aa: CASSEVINRRAEAFF
abundance: .; j_gene: TRBJ2-7; d_gene: .; v_gene: TRBV11-2; CDR3nt: TGTGCCAGCAGCTTAGATAGTTTGAGCGAGCAGTACTTC; CDR3aa: CASSLDSLSEQYF
abundance: once; j_gene: TRBJ2-1; d_gene: .; v_gene: TRBV12-5; CDR3nt: TGTGCTAGTGGTTTGAGGCTAGCCTCCCGATTCTACAATGAGCAGTTCTTC; CDR3aa: CASGLRLASRFYNEQFF
abundance: few; j_gene: TRBJ1-3; d_gene: .; v_gene: TRBV30; CDR3nt: TGTGCCTGGAGTGTACTTGGCGGCTACTCTGGAAACACCATATATTTT; CDR3aa: CAWSVLGGYSGNTIYF
abundance: .; j_gene: TRBJ2-7; d_gene: .; v_gene: TRBV19; CDR3nt: TGTGCCAGTAGCAGGGGTATGTCATCCTACGAGCAGTACTTC; CDR3aa: CASSRGMSSYEQYF
abundance: .; j_gene: TRBJ2-2; d_gene: TRBD1; v_gene: TRBV28; CDR3nt: TGTGCCAGCAGAGGGACAGGGAACACCGGGGAGCTGTTTTTT; CDR3aa: CASRGTGNTGELFF
abundance: .; j_gene: TRBJ1-4; d_gene: TRBD1; v_gene: TRBV5-4; CDR3nt: TGTGCCAGCAGCTTGGGGACAGGTCGGGCTAATGAAAAACTGTTTTTT; CDR3aa: CASSLGTGRANEKLFF
abundance: .; j_gene: TRBJ1-2; d_gene: .; v_gene: TRBV20-1; CDR3nt: TGCAGTGCTTCGAGTAACTATGGCTACACCTTC; CDR3aa: CSASSNYGYTF
abundance: .; j_gene: TRBJ2-1; d_gene: TRBD2; v_gene: TRBV7-8; CDR3nt: TGTGCCAGCAGGAACAGGTCGCCTAGCGGGTACAATGAGCAGTTCTTC; CDR3aa: CASRNRSPSGYNEQFF
abundance: once; j_gene: TRBJ2-1; d_gene: TRBD2; v_gene: TRBV7-9; CDR3nt: TGTGCCAGCAGCTTAATGGCTAGCGGAGGCGGGTACAATGAGCAGTTCTTC; CDR3aa: CASSLMASGGGYNEQFF
abundance: .; j_gene: TRBJ2-5; d_gene: TRBD1; v_gene: TRBV7-9; CDR3nt: TGTGCCAGCAGCTATACAGGGGGCCGAGAGACCCAGTACTTC; CDR3aa: CASSYTGGRETQYF
abundance: few; j_gene: TRBJ2-1; d_gene: TRBD2; v_gene: TRBV5-5; CDR3nt: TGTGCCAGCAGCTTGGGACTAGCCTACTCCTACAATGAGCAGTTCTTC; CDR3aa: CASSLGLAYSYNEQFF